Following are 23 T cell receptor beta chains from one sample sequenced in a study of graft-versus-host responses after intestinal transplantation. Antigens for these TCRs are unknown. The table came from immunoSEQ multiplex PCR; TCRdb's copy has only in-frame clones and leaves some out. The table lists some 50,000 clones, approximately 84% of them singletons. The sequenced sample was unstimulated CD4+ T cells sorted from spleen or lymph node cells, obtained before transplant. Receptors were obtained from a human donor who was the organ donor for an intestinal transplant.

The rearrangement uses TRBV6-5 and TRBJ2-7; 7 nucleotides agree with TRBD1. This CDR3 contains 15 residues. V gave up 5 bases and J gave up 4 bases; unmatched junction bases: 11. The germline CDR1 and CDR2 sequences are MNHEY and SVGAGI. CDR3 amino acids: CASSTRGAGGYEQYF. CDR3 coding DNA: TGTGCCAGCAGTACAAGGGGTGCAGGGGGTTACGAGCAGTACTTC.

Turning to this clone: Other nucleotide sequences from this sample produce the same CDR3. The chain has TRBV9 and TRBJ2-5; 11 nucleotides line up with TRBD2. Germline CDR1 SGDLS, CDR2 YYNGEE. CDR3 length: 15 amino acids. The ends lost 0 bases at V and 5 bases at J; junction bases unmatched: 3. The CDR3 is CASSVGLAGGETQYF. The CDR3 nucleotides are TGTGCCAGCAGCGTAGGGCTAGCGGGGGGCGAGACCCAGTACTTC. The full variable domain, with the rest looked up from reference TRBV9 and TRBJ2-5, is DSGVTQTPKHLITATGQRVTLRCSPRSGDLSVYWYQQSLDQGLQFLIQYYNGEERAKGNILERFSAQQFPDLHSELNLSSLELGDSALYFCASSVGLAGGETQYFGPGTRLLVL.

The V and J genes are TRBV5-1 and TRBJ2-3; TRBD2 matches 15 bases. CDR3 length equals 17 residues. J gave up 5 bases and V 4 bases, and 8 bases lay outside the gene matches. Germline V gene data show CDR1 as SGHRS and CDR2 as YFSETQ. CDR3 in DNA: TGCGCCAGCAGCCTGCCGGGACTAGCGGGGGGTGGAGATACGCAGTATTTT. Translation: CASSLPGLAGGGDTQYF.

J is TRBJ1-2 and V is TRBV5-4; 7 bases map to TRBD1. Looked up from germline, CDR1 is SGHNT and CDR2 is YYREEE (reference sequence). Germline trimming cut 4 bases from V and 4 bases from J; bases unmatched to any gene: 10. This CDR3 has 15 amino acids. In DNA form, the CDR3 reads TGTGCCAGCAGCGCGGGACAGAACCTCGTCTATGGCTACACCTTC. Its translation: CASSAGQNLVYGYTF.

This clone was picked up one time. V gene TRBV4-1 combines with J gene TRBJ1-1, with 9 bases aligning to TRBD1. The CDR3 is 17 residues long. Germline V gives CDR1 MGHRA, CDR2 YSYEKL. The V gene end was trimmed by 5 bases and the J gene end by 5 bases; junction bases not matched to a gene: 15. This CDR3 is CASSKGLTGGVGTEAFF. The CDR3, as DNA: TGCGCCAGCAGCAAAGGCCTTACAGGGGGCGTGGGGACTGAAGCTTTCTTT.

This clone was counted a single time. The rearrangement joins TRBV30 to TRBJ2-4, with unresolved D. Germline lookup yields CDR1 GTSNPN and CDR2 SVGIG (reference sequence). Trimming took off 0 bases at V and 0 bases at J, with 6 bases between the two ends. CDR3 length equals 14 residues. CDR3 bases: TGTGCCTGGAGTGTACTGCTAGCCAAAAACATTCAGTACTTC. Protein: CAWSVLLAKNIQYF. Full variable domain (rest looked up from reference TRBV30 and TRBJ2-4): SQTIHQWPATLVQPVGSPLSLECTVEGTSNPNLYWYRQAAGRGLQLLFYSVGIGQISSEVPQNLSASRPQDRQFILSSKKLLLSDSGFYLCAWSVLLAKNIQYFGAGTRLSVL.

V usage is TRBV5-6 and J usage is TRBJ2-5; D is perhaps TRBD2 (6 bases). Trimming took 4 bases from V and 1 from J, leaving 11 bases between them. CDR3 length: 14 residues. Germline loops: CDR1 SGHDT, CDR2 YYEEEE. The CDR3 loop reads CASSRRGFQETQYF. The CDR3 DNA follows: TGTGCCAGCAGCCGGAGGGGATTCCAAGAGACCCAGTACTTC.

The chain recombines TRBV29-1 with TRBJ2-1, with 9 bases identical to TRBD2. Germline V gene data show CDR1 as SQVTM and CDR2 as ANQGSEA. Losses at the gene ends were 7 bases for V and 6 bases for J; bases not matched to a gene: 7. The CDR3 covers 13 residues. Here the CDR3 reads CSASSGVGNEQFF. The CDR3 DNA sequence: TGCAGCGCATCTAGCGGGGTGGGCAATGAGCAGTTCTTC.

CDR3 sequence: CASSEVAGGYEQYF. DNA of the CDR3: TGTGCCAGCAGTGAAGTAGCGGGAGGGTACGAGCAGTACTTC. The rearrangement uses TRBV6-1 and TRBJ2-7; 11 bases fit TRBD2. Germline V gene lookup returns CDR1 MNHNS and CDR2 SASEGT. The CDR3 covers 14 residues. The V and J ends lost 1 base and 4 bases, in that order; junction bases with no gene match: 0.

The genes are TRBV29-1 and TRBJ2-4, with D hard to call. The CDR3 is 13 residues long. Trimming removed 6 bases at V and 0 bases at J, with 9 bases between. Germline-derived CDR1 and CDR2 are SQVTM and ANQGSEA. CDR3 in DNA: TGCAGCGTCGGTGAAACAGCCAAAAACATTCAGTACTTC. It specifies CSVGETAKNIQYF.

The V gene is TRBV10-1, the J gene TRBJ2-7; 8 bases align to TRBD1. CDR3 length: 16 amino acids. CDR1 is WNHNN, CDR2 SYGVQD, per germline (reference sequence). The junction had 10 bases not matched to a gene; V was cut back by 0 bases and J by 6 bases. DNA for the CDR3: TGCGCCAGCAGTGAGTCTCGTATAGGACAGGGCGGCGAGCAGTACTTC. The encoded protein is CASSESRIGQGGEQYF.

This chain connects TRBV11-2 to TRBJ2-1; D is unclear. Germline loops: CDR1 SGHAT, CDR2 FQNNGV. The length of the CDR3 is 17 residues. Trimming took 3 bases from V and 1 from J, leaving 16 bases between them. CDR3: CASSLKGSDGSYNEQFF. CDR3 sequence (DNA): TGTGCCAGCAGCTTGAAAGGGTCAGATGGGTCCTACAATGAGCAGTTCTTC.

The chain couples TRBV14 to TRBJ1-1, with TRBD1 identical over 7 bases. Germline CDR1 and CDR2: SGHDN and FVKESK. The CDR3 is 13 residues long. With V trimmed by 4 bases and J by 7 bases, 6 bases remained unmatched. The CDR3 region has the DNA TGTGCCAGCAGCCCAGACAGGGTAGTTGAAGCTTTCTTT. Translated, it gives CASSPDRVVEAFF.

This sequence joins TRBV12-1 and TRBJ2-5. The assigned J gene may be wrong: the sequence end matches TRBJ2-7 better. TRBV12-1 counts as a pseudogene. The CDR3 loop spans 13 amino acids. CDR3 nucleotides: TGTGCCAGCAGTGGCCGAGATTCTTACGAGCAGTACTTC. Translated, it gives CASSGRDSYEQYF.

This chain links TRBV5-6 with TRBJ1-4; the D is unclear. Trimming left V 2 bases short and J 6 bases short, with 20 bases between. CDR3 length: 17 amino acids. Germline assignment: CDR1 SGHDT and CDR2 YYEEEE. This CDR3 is CASSFSVMAGRDEKLFF. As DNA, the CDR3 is TGTGCCAGCAGCTTCTCAGTTATGGCCGGGCGGGATGAAAAACTGTTTTTT.

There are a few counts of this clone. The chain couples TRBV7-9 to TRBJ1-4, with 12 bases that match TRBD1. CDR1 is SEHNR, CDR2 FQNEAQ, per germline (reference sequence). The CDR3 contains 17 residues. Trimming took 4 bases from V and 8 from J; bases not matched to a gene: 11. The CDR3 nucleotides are TGTGCCAGCAGCTCCCGGCCGGGACAGGGGGCTCGGGAAAAACTGTTTTTT. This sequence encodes CASSSRPGQGAREKLFF. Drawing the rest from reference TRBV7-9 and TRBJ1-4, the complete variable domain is DTGVSQNPRHKITKRGQNVTFRCDPISEHNRLYWYRQTLGQGPEFLTYFQNEAQLEKSRLLSDRFSAERPKGSFSTLEIQRTEQGDSAMYLCASSSRPGQGAREKLFFGSGTQLSVL.

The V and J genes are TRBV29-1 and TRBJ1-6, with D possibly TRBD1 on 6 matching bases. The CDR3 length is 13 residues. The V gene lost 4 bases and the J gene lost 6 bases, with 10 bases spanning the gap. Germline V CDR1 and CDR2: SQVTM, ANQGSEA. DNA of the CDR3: TGCAGCGTTGCGGACAGCAGTAATTCACCCCTCCACTTT. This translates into CSVADSSNSPLHF.

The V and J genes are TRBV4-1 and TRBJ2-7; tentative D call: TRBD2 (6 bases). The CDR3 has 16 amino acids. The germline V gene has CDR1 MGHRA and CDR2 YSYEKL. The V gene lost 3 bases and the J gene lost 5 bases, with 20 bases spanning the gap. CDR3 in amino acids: CASSQGVAGRRDEQYF. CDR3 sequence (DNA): TGCGCCAGCAGCCAGGGCGTCGCGGGGCGCAGGGACGAGCAGTACTTC.

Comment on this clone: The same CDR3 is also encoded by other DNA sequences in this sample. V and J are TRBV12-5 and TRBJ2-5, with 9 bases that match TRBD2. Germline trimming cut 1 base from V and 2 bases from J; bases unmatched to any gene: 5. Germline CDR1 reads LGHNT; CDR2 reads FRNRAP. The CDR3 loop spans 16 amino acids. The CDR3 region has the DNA TGTGCTAGTGGTTTGGGTCGCGGGAGGGTGCAAGAGACCCAGTACTTC. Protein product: CASGLGRGRVQETQYF.

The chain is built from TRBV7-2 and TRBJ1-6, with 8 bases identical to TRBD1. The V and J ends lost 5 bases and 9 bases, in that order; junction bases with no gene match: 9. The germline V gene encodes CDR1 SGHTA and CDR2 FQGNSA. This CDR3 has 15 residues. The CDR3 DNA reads TGTGCCAGCAGCCCATGGACAGGGAATACTTCACCCCTCCACTTT. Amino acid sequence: CASSPWTGNTSPLHF.

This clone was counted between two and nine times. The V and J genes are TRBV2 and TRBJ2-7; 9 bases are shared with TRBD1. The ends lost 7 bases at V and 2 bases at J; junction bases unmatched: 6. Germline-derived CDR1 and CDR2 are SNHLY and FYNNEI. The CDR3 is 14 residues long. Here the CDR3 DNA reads TGTGCCAGCAACCGACAGGGGGGACCCTACGAGCAGTACTTC. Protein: CASNRQGGPYEQYF.

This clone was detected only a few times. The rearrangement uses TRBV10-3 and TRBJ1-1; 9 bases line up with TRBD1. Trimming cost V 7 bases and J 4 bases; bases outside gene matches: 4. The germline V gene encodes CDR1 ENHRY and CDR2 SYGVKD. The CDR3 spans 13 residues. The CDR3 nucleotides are TGTGCCATCAATCCGGGACAGGGCACTGAAGCTTTCTTT. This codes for CAINPGQGTEAFF.

CDR3 DNA: TGTGCCAGCAGCCACGCCCGGGGCAATGAGCAGTTCTTC. This gives the protein CASSHARGNEQFF. The chain employs TRBV4-2 and TRBJ2-1; TRBD2 is a possible D gene (5 bases). V was trimmed by 3 bases and J by 6 bases, leaving 9 bases between them. Looked up from germline, CDR1 is LGHNA and CDR2 is YNFKEQ. The CDR3 contains 13 residues.